This record looks at one T cell receptor beta chain sequence and its context. Its antigen is as yet unknown. The junction departs from the called germline gene at one end, perhaps through a read error. The data were obtained in a study of vaccination and CD4 T cells after COVID-19. CDR3 size: 14 residues. CDR1 and CDR2 from the germline V gene are GTSNPN and SVGIG (reference sequence). Sequencing of DNA taken from cultured CD4+ T cells relied on the Oncomine TCR Beta short-read assay. One entry per CDR3 protein results from TCRdb running MiXCR on the PCR reads. Seen here are about 8,000 distinct CDR3 sequences, 45% to 55% observed once, and the top ten hold roughly 35%. The sample's treatment: approximately 11-day PBMC culture with coronavirus spike peptide pools or control peptides (ViraFEST assay).

The specimen sequenced was CD4+ T cells from blood, cultured in vitro. The chain carries TRBV30 and TRBJ1-1; 7 bases agree with TRBD1. The clonotype originates from a human donor who had recovered from COVID-19. The CDR3 protein is CAWSADRVWGEAFF. The CDR3 DNA sequence: TGTGCTTGGAGTGCAGACAGGGTGTGGGGTGAAGCTTTCTTT.